The 18 T cell receptor beta chains in this list originate from one sample, sequenced in a study of T cell clones after liver transplantation. Measured with immunoSEQ multiplex PCR; TCRdb has only the in-frame clones, and not every one. In the table there are about 11,000 clones, about 71% of which are singletons. Here the sequenced sample was CD4+ T cells from blood, taken around 31 months after liver transplant. All receptors derive from a human patient who received a liver transplant. Some T cells may originate from the graft donor.

V is TRBV14 and J is TRBJ2-1, with 9 bases fitting TRBD2. This CDR3 is 15 amino acids long. Germline CDR1 reads SGHDN; CDR2 reads FVKESK. The V gene end was trimmed by 3 bases and the J gene end by 3 bases; junction bases not matched to a gene: 3. In DNA form, the CDR3 reads TGTGCCAGCAGCCATAGGCGGGGGGGCTACAATGAGCAGTTCTTC. Translation: CASSHRRGGYNEQFF.

The V and J genes are TRBV28 and TRBJ1-6; tentatively, D is TRBD1 (6 bases). V shed 5 bases and J shed 4 bases, with 15 bases lying between them. This CDR3 contains 16 residues. Germline CDR1 MDHEN, CDR2 SYDVKM. The CDR3 DNA sequence: TGTGCCAGCAGTCCCAAAGGACAGCAATATAATTCACCCCTCCACTTT. It codes for CASSPKGQQYNSPLHF.

This clone was detected once. The V call is TRBV7-9, the J call TRBJ2-1; 10 bases fit TRBD2. V lost 3 bases to trimming and J lost 1 base; unmatched junction nucleotides: 6. CDR3 length: 17 residues. CDR1 is SEHNR and CDR2 is FQNEAQ in the germline V gene (reference sequence). CDR3 in DNA: TGTGCCAGCAGCTTTCCCGCTAGCGGGAGTTCCTACAATGAGCAGTTCTTC. Protein product: CASSFPASGSSYNEQFF.

This clone counts as medium-sized (0.01 to 0.1%). The J gene is TRBJ2-7, the V gene TRBV27; TRBD1 matches 10 bases. This CDR3 comprises 15 residues. The J segment lost 2 bases and the V segment lost 3 bases, leaving 4 bases of the junction unmatched. The V gene's germline CDR1 is MNHEY and CDR2 SMNVEV (reference sequence). This chain's CDR3 is CASSFSGQGAYEQYF. DNA for the CDR3: TGTGCCAGCAGTTTCTCCGGACAGGGGGCCTACGAGCAGTACTTC.

The chain combines TRBV28 with TRBJ2-5, with 8 nucleotides matching TRBD1. CDR3 size: 16 residues. V dropped 1 base and J dropped 0; count of bases not matched to a gene: 4. In germline, CDR1 is MDHEN, CDR2 SYDVKM. The CDR3 region has the DNA TGTGCCAGCAGTTTATCCGGACAGGGAAACCAAGAGACCCAGTACTTC. It is translated as CASSLSGQGNQETQYF.

This sequence joins TRBV6-4 and TRBJ2-2, with D maybe TRBD2 (5 bases). Trimming took off 2 bases at V and 4 bases at J, with 5 bases between the two ends. This CDR3 region has 13 residues. The V gene's germline CDR1 is MRHNA and CDR2 SNTAGT. This chain's CDR3 is CASSDGSTGELFF. CDR3 in DNA: TGTGCCAGCAGTGACGGGAGCACCGGGGAGCTGTTTTTT.

J is TRBJ2-2 and V is TRBV5-1, with D possibly matching TRBD1 (6 bases). Germline CDR1 is SGHRS and CDR2 is YFSETQ. With 2 bases removed from V and 2 bases from J, the gap between germline ends came to 10 bases. CDR3 length: 15 residues. CDR3 DNA: TGCGCCAGCAGCTTATGGGACACCAACACCGGGGAGCTGTTTTTT. Protein: CASSLWDTNTGELFF. The whole variable domain, remainder taken from reference TRBV5-1 and TRBJ2-2, is KAGVTQTPRYLIKTRGQQVTLSCSPISGHRSVSWYQQTPGQGLQFLFEYFSETQRNKGNFPGRFSGRQFSNSRSEMNVSTLELGDSALYLCASSLWDTNTGELFFGEGSRLTVL.

This chain links TRBV10-3 with TRBJ2-3; 9 bases fit TRBD2. The V gene's germline CDR1 is ENHRY and CDR2 SYGVKD. The CDR3 runs 17 residues. V gave up 0 bases and J gave up 2 bases; unmatched junction bases: 6. This chain's CDR3 is CAISESGAGGHTDTQYF. The CDR3 DNA is TGTGCCATCAGTGAGTCTGGTGCGGGGGGGCACACAGATACGCAGTATTTT.

This sequence joins TRBV9 and TRBJ1-1; 7 positions match TRBD1. The J segment lost 0 bases and the V segment lost 0 bases, leaving 2 bases of the junction unmatched. The CDR3 runs 15 residues. Germline V gene sequence: CDR1 SGDLS, CDR2 YYNGEE. The CDR3 sequence: CASSVADRVNTEAFF. CDR3 in DNA: TGTGCCAGCAGCGTAGCTGACAGGGTGAACACTGAAGCTTTCTTT.

This chain links TRBV7-2 with TRBJ1-1; weak D call: TRBD1 (5 bases). Trimming shortened V by 1 base and J by 4 bases, and 10 bases separated the two germline ends. Germline assignment: CDR1 SGHTA and CDR2 FQGNSA. The CDR3 covers 14 residues. CDR3 DNA: TGTGCCAGCAGCTTAGTGGGGGGTCGCACTGAAGCTTTCTTT. Encoded protein: CASSLVGGRTEAFF.

This chain links TRBV7-9 with TRBJ2-5; either TRBD1 or TRBD2 may supply D (5 bases each). With 5 bases removed from V and 1 base from J, the gap between germline ends came to 11 bases. This CDR3 is built from 14 residues. CDR1 and CDR2 (germline): SEHNR, FQNEAQ (reference sequence). CDR3 in amino acids: CASSTSGTQETQYF. CDR3 DNA: TGTGCCAGCAGCACCTCCGGGACCCAAGAGACCCAGTACTTC.

The rearrangement links TRBV13 to TRBJ2-5, with a weak D call TRBD2 (5 bases). Germline V lookup: CDR1 PRHDT, CDR2 FYEKMQ (reference sequence). V was shortened by 2 bases and J by 5 bases, with 12 bases between the two germline ends. The CDR3 has 14 amino acids. CDR3 loop: CASSLTGSVETQYF. Here the CDR3 DNA reads TGTGCCAGCAGCTTAACGGGTAGCGTGGAGACCCAGTACTTC.

The CDR3 region is CASRLGTSGTNEQFF. In DNA form, the CDR3 reads TGCGCCAGCAGACTCGGGACTAGCGGGACCAATGAGCAGTTCTTC. The chain recombines TRBV5-1 with TRBJ2-1, with 13 positions matching TRBD2. Germline trimming cut 5 bases from V and 6 bases from J; bases unmatched to any gene: 5. The V gene's germline CDR1 is SGHRS and CDR2 YFSETQ. This CDR3 has 15 amino acids.

Written as DNA, the CDR3 is TGTGCCAGTAGTATAGCATCAGGGGGCAATCAGCCCCAGCATTTT. Residues: CASSIASGGNQPQHF. The chain recombines TRBV19 with TRBJ1-5; D might be TRBD1 (6 bases). The CDR3 is 15 amino acids. CDR1 is LNHDA, CDR2 SQIVND, per germline (reference sequence). With 1 base removed from V and 2 bases from J, the gap between germline ends came to 9 bases.

This clone appeared a single time. The chain is built from TRBV6-6 and TRBJ1-1; maybe TRBD1 (5 bases). V was trimmed by 0 bases and J by 3 bases, leaving 8 bases between them. CDR3 length equals 14 residues. Germline assignment: CDR1 MNHNY and CDR2 SVGAGI (reference sequence). CDR3 sequence: CASSYSGGDTEAFF. CDR3 sequence (DNA): TGTGCCAGCAGTTACTCGGGGGGGGACACTGAAGCTTTCTTT.

V usage is TRBV7-9 and J usage is TRBJ2-1; D gene uncertain. V was trimmed by 5 bases and J by 3 bases, leaving 14 bases between them. CDR3 length: 15 residues. CDR1 is SEHNR, CDR2 FQNEAQ, per germline (reference sequence). As DNA, the CDR3 is TGTGCCAGCAGCACTACACCGAATAACTACAATGAGCAGTTCTTC. This sequence encodes CASSTTPNNYNEQFF.

The J gene is TRBJ2-2, the V gene TRBV27; no reliable D call. This CDR3 is built from 12 residues. V dropped 2 bases and J dropped 4 bases, with 2 bases sitting between them. CDR1 and CDR2 (germline): MNHEY, SMNVEV (reference sequence). CDR3 nucleotide sequence: TGTGCCAGCAGTTTAATCACCGGGGAGCTGTTTTTT. It translates to CASSLITGELFF.

The J gene is TRBJ2-1, the V gene TRBV27; D is perhaps TRBD2 (7 bases). CDR3 size: 14 residues. The V gene's germline CDR1 is MNHEY and CDR2 SMNVEV (reference sequence). V was pared by 10 bases and J by 0 bases, with 13 bases between. CDR3 in amino acids: CATGGLSSYNEQFF. DNA for the CDR3: TGTGCCACCGGGGGGCTAAGCTCCTACAATGAGCAGTTCTTC.